Listed below are T cell receptor beta chains from one sample, sequenced in a study of shared clonotypes between healthy human individuals. The assay was immunoSEQ multiplex PCR, and TCRdb's table has in-frame clones only and misses some. The profile shows nearly 1 million clones, more than 75% of them singletons. The source material was memory CD4+ T cells sorted from blood. The receptors were sampled from a man in his late teens or twenties in good health. CDR3s include the opening cysteine and the closing phenylalanine or tryptophan. D genes are given only for firm matches. Not all rows give a size; the values are once, few, many and, for expanded clones, a class.

size	D	J	V	DNA	CDR3
-	-	TRBJ1-2	TRBV7-2	TGTGCCAGCAGTCAGCAAGGGAGGGACTATGGCTACACCTTC	CASSQQGRDYGYTF
-	TRBD2	TRBJ2-7	TRBV29-1	TGCAGCGTTGAAGATACGGGGGGTCCCTACGAGCAGTACTTC	CSVEDTGGPYEQYF
few	-	TRBJ1-1	TRBV9	TGTGCCAGCAGCGTAGGTCTACGGACCCTGAACACTGAAGCTTTCTTT	CASSVGLRTLNTEAFF
-	-	TRBJ1-1	TRBV4-1	TGCGCCAGCAGCCAAGGGCACGGGGGGCAAACTGAAGCTTTCTTT	CASSQGHGGQTEAFF
-	-	TRBJ1-2	TRBV5-5	TGTGCCAGCAGCTTCTCCTTGATCTATGGCTACACCTTC	CASSFSLIYGYTF
-	-	TRBJ2-7	TRBV6-1	TGTGCCAGCAGTGTATCGGCAGGGTTTTTGAACGAGCAGTACTTC	CASSVSAGFLNEQYF
-	-	TRBJ1-1	TRBV7-5	TGTGCCAGAAGCACCTTGGTGAGCAATGGGGCCACTGAAGCTTTCTTT	CARSTLVSNGATEAFF
-	-	TRBJ2-1	TRBV15	TGTGCCGACCTTAGTACAGGGCTAAACAATGAGCAGTTCTTC	CADLSTGLNNEQFF
-	-	TRBJ2-5	TRBV6-5	TGTGCCAGCAGTTCCTCGACGGCTCAAGAGACCCAGTACTTC	CASSSSTAQETQYF
-	-	TRBJ1-2	TRBV28	TGTGCCAGCAGTTCCCCCCTAGGGGGCTACACCTTC	CASSSPLGGYTF
-	-	TRBJ1-1	TRBV19	TGTGCCAGTAGTAGCCACGGTGGTGCGGACACTGAAGCTTTCTTT	CASSSHGGADTEAFF
-	-	TRBJ1-1	TRBV2	TGTGCCAGCAGTGAAGCCTATCCGGGGAAAAAGAACACTGAAGCTTTCTTT	CASSEAYPGKKNTEAFF
-	TRBD1	TRBJ2-7	TRBV7-8	TGTGCCAGCAGCCCAGGACAGGGGGATTCCTACGAGCAGTACTTC	CASSPGQGDSYEQYF
-	TRBD1	TRBJ2-5	TRBV2	TGTGCCAGCAGTGGGACAGGGGCCCCCCAAGAGACCCAGTACTTC	CASSGTGAPQETQYF
-	-	TRBJ1-6	TRBV10-3	TGTGCCATCACTGAAGGGGATTCACCCCTCCACTTT	CAITEGDSPLHF
-	-	TRBJ2-1	TRBV10-1	TGCGCCAGCAGTGAGTCGACGGGGGCCGGGAATGAGCAGTTCTTC	CASSESTGAGNEQFF
few	TRBD2	TRBJ2-5	TRBV6-4	TGTGCCAGCAGTGCTCTAGCGGGGCCACAAGAGACCCAGTACTTC	CASSALAGPQETQYF
-	-	TRBJ2-3	TRBV5-1	TGCGCCAGCAGCTTGGAGGGCAGGGACCCAGATACGCAGTATTTT	CASSLEGRDPDTQYF
-	TRBD2	TRBJ2-5	TRBV7-7	TGTGCTAGCAGCTTAGCGGGAGGGGGCTTCGAGACCCAGTACTTC	CASSLAGGGFETQYF
-	TRBD1	TRBJ1-2	TRBV6-5	TGTGCCAGCAAGCGGGACAGGGAGGGGAACTATGGCTACACCTTC	CASKRDREGNYGYTF